The 30 T cell receptor beta chains reported below all come from one sample, sequenced in a study of blood T cells in healthy people across ages. Sample-barcoded 5' priming and a J-beta primer mix drove a second PCR of roughly 6 to 12 cycles. TCRdb ran MiXCR on the 5' RACE reads and lists one entry per CDR3 protein. The table shows fewer than 800,000 distinct CDR3 sequences, with 20% to 25% occurring only once. The same sample was also studied in work on T cells of mothers and their children.

Sequencing input: blood. The receptors were gathered from a boy aged 5-17 years in good health.

The rearrangement links TRBV7-9 to TRBJ2-7; 9 nucleotides line up with TRBD1. V dropped 5 bases and J dropped 5; count of bases not matched to a gene: 13. CDR3 size: 16 residues. Germline CDR1 and CDR2: SEHNR and FQNEAQ (reference sequence). CDR3 loop: CASSQGTGIRVHEQYF. The CDR3 bases are TGTGCCAGCAGCCAAGGGACAGGGATTAGGGTTCACGAGCAGTACTTC. The full variable domain, rest sourced from reference TRBV7-9 and TRBJ2-7, is DTGVSQNPRHKITKRGQNVTFRCDPISEHNRLYWYRQTLGQGPEFLTYFQNEAQLEKSRLLSDRFSAERPKGSFSTLEIQRTEQGDSAMYLCASSQGTGIRVHEQYFGPGTRLTVT.

V and J are TRBV7-2 and TRBJ2-5, with D possibly TRBD2 on 6 matching bases. This CDR3 spans 16 amino acids. The germline V gene has CDR1 SGHTA and CDR2 FQGNSA. With 2 bases removed from V and 2 bases from J, the gap between germline ends came to 15 bases. CDR3 protein: CASSLQGGGMQETQYF. In DNA, the CDR3 is TGTGCCAGCAGCTTACAGGGAGGTGGGATGCAAGAGACCCAGTACTTC. Full variable domain (remainder filled in from reference TRBV7-2 and TRBJ2-5): GAGVSQSPSNKVTEKGKDVELRCDPISGHTALYWYRQSLGQGLEFLIYFQGNSAPDKSGLPSDRFSAERTGGSVSTLTIQRTQQEDSAVYLCASSLQGGGMQETQYFGPGTRLLVL.

This clonotype was recorded a few times. The rearrangement joins TRBV4-3 to TRBJ1-5, with 10 bases lining up with TRBD1. J was trimmed by 7 bases and V by 1 base; bases with no gene match: 7. The germline V gene has CDR1 LGHNA and CDR2 YSLEER. The CDR3 is 16 amino acids. CDR3 sequence (DNA): TGCGCCAGCAGCCAAGGACCACTGACAGGGGGCCAGCCCCAGCATTTT. Translated: CASSQGPLTGGQPQHF.

This clonotype has only a few counts. This chain links TRBV20-1 with TRBJ2-5; TRBD1 or TRBD2 may be the D gene (6 bases each). This CDR3 contains 13 residues. V was cut by 3 bases and J by 4 bases, with 12 bases left in between. The germline V gene encodes CDR1 DFQATT and CDR2 SNEGSKA (reference sequence). In DNA, the CDR3 is TGCAGTGCTAGGACAGGAGGGACAGAGACCCAGTACTTC. This translates into CSARTGGTETQYF.

This clonotype was recorded a few times. The chain couples TRBV28 to TRBJ1-2; D is ambiguous. In germline, CDR1 is MDHEN, CDR2 SYDVKM. V shed 3 bases and J shed 8 bases, with 13 bases lying between them. CDR3 length: 13 residues. The DNA of the CDR3 is TGTGCCAGCAGTTTCCAAGTCCCCCAAGGCTACACCTTC. Amino acids: CASSFQVPQGYTF.

This chain uses TRBV28 with TRBJ2-5, with 7 bases lining up with TRBD2. Trimming took 4 bases from V and 3 from J; bases not matched to a gene: 8. Germline V gene data show CDR1 as MDHEN and CDR2 as SYDVKM. CDR3 length: 15 amino acids. The DNA of the CDR3 is TGTGCCAGCAGTTCCTCCGGGACTAAAGAAGAGACCCAGTACTTC. Its translation: CASSSSGTKEETQYF.

This clonotype was detected once. For the CDR3, the DNA is TGTGCCACCAGTGCACCTTCCGGGACAGGGGGGTACGAGCAGTACTTC. Residues: CATSAPSGTGGYEQYF. The chain carries TRBV24-1 and TRBJ2-5; TRBD1 matches 11 bases. The better agreement between TRBJ2-7 and the DNA end casts doubt on the J call. CDR1 is KGHDR, CDR2 SFDVKD, per germline. This CDR3 comprises 16 residues.

The chain has TRBV9 and TRBJ2-1; D uncertain. Per germline, CDR1 SGDLS and CDR2 YYNGEE. The CDR3 contains 16 residues. V was trimmed by 0 bases and J by 0 bases, leaving 10 bases between them. CDR3 residues: CASSVGQDISYNEQFF. The CDR3 coding sequence is TGTGCCAGCAGCGTAGGGCAGGATATCTCCTACAATGAGCAGTTCTTC.

This sequence joins TRBV11-2 and TRBJ2-5; 8 nucleotides align to TRBD2. The germline V gene encodes CDR1 SGHAT and CDR2 FQNNGV. This CDR3 comprises 13 residues. V gave up 8 bases and J gave up 4 bases; unmatched junction bases: 6. CDR3 DNA sequence: TGTGCCAGCGGCAGCGGGAGCCCAGAGACCCAGTACTTC. It specifies CASGSGSPETQYF.

The J gene is TRBJ2-5, the V gene TRBV24-1; the match to TRBD1 covers 7 bases. The junction had 9 bases not matched to a gene; V was cut back by 2 bases and J by 4 bases. CDR3 length: 16 residues. Germline V gives CDR1 KGHDR, CDR2 SFDVKD. CDR3 coding DNA: TGTGCCACCAGTGATTCGGCCGACAGGGTGGGAGAGACCCAGTACTTC. This gives the protein CATSDSADRVGETQYF.

The rearrangement uses TRBV29-1 and TRBJ1-1; no clear D gene. V was shortened by 2 bases and J by 0 bases, with 10 bases between the two germline ends. The CDR3 is 14 residues long. Germline loops: CDR1 SQVTM, CDR2 ANQGSEA. Written as DNA, the CDR3 is TGCAGCGTTGAAAAGGCAGGAGTGAACACTGAAGCTTTCTTT. Translating gives CSVEKAGVNTEAFF.

V and J are TRBV4-1 and TRBJ2-3; D possibly corresponds to TRBD2 (5 bases). The length of the CDR3 is 17 residues. The germline CDR1 and CDR2 sequences are MGHRA and YSYEKL. The V end was cut by 0 bases, the J end by 3 bases, with 16 bases between. The DNA for the CDR3 is TGCGCCAGCAGCCAAGACCCCGGGCCAGGAGGAACAGATACGCAGTATTTT. This translates into CASSQDPGPGGTDTQYF.

This clonotype was picked up a small number of times. The chain uses TRBV5-1 and TRBJ1-4, with D perhaps matching TRBD1 (5 bases). Germline CDR1 and CDR2: SGHRS and YFSETQ. The CDR3 extends over 14 amino acids. V lost 2 bases, J lost 6 bases, and 11 bases lay in between. The CDR3 region is CASSFGRDDEKLFF. CDR3 bases: TGCGCCAGCAGCTTTGGCAGGGACGATGAAAAACTGTTTTTT.

The sample holds a few counts of this clonotype. V and J are TRBV20-1 and TRBJ2-7; D could derive from TRBD1 or TRBD2 (5 bases each). V was trimmed by 2 bases and J by 3 bases, leaving 11 bases between them. The CDR3 runs to 13 residues. Germline V gene lookup returns CDR1 DFQATT and CDR2 SNEGSKA (reference sequence). In nucleotides, the CDR3 is TGCAGTGCTAGATGGGCAGGGAGCTACGAGCAGTACTTC. Translated, it gives CSARWAGSYEQYF.

This clonotype was counted a few times. The chain employs TRBV6-6 and TRBJ1-1, with unresolved D. The germline gives CDR1 MNHNY, CDR2 SVGAGI (reference sequence). The CDR3 is 13 amino acids. V dropped 5 bases and J dropped 7 bases, with 14 bases sitting between them. In nucleotides, the CDR3 is TGTGCCAGCAGTCGCACCGGACCCCTTGAAGCTTTCTTT. It is translated as CASSRTGPLEAFF.

This clonotype was detected a few times. The rearrangement uses TRBV6-1 and TRBJ2-5; no clear D gene. The germline V gene encodes CDR1 MNHNS and CDR2 SASEGT. This CDR3 is 15 amino acids long. Trimming left V 3 bases short and J 2 bases short, with 13 bases between. CDR3 DNA: TGTGCCAGCAGTGATTCGGGTGCCATTCAAGAGACCCAGTACTTC. This codes for CASSDSGAIQETQYF.

The chain has TRBV7-2 and TRBJ2-3, with 8 bases that match TRBD2. After removal of 8 bases from V and 9 bases from J, the junction contained 7 bases not matched to a gene. CDR1 is SGHTA and CDR2 is FQGNSA in the germline V gene. This CDR3 has 12 amino acids. This chain's CDR3 is CASPTSGWTQYF. CDR3 DNA: TGTGCCAGCCCAACTAGCGGCTGGACGCAGTATTTT.

The table lists this clonotype with a few counts. The chain joins TRBV19 to TRBJ1-2; D may be TRBD1 (5 bases). Germline lookup yields CDR1 LNHDA and CDR2 SQIVND (reference sequence). This CDR3 is 13 amino acids long. V was trimmed by 3 bases and J by 3 bases, leaving 8 bases between them. CDR3 coding DNA: TGTGCCAGTAGTATCGGGGGGGACTATGGCTACACCTTC. It yields the protein CASSIGGDYGYTF.

V is TRBV7-6 and J is TRBJ2-2, with TRBD2 identical over 8 bases. Germline trimming cut 7 bases from V and 3 bases from J; bases unmatched to any gene: 13. The CDR3 contains 17 residues. Germline loops: CDR1 SGHVS, CDR2 FNYEAQ. The CDR3 sequence is CASKEVSGGAYTGELFF. For the CDR3, the DNA is TGTGCCAGCAAAGAGGTCTCGGGGGGGGCGTACACCGGGGAGCTGTTTTTT.

In its sample, this clonotype was seen a few times. The CDR3 DNA follows: TGTGCCAGCAGTTACTCGAGTATGTGGTGGCTTGGGAACACCATATATTTT. It codes for CASSYSSMWWLGNTIYF. J is TRBJ1-3 and V is TRBV6-5, with D uncertain. The ends were cut back, 0 bases at V and 7 bases at J, with 19 bases in the middle. The germline V gene encodes CDR1 MNHEY and CDR2 SVGAGI. The CDR3 is 17 residues long.

The sample holds a few counts of this clonotype. This chain links TRBV20-1 with TRBJ2-7; unclear D gene. Germline V gene lookup returns CDR1 DFQATT and CDR2 SNEGSKA (reference sequence). Trimming cost V 6 bases and J 4 bases, with 22 bases left between them. The CDR3 spans 15 residues. CDR3 nucleotide sequence: TGCAGTGCCCTGACCTCGGGTGCAGAGTTTTACGAGCAGTACTTC. Protein: CSALTSGAEFYEQYF.

V usage is TRBV7-9 and J usage is TRBJ1-1; weak D call: TRBD1 (5 bases). V was pared by 2 bases and J by 5 bases, with 15 bases between. This CDR3 region has 15 residues. In germline, CDR1 is SEHNR, CDR2 FQNEAQ (reference sequence). Here the CDR3 reads CASSLNGAGTTEAFF. Here the CDR3 DNA reads TGTGCCAGCAGCTTAAACGGGGCTGGAACAACTGAAGCTTTCTTT.

This clonotype occurred a few times. The chain joins TRBV6-2 or TRBV6-3 to TRBJ1-4, with D perhaps TRBD1 (5 bases). Germline assignment: CDR1 MNHEY and CDR2 SVGEGT. Trimming removed 5 bases at V and 3 bases at J, with 13 bases between. The CDR3 runs to 15 residues. CDR3 sequence: CASSKGPDPNEKLFF. For the CDR3, the DNA is TGTGCCAGCAGTAAGGGGCCGGACCCTAATGAAAAACTGTTTTTT.

This chain connects TRBV29-1 to TRBJ2-5; D might be TRBD2 (5 bases). The ends were cut back, 0 bases at V and 5 bases at J, with 13 bases in the middle. This CDR3 has 14 residues. Germline V CDR1 and CDR2: SQVTM, ANQGSEA. CDR3 protein: CSVEEGPPGETQYF. The CDR3 nucleotides read TGCAGCGTTGAAGAGGGTCCCCCGGGGGAGACCCAGTACTTC.

This clonotype has only a few counts. The gene calls are TRBV2 and TRBJ2-7, with 8 bases identical to TRBD2. Unmatched junction bases numbered 12, after V lost 8 bases and J lost 6 bases. The CDR3 extends over 14 amino acids. Germline assignment: CDR1 SNHLY and CDR2 FYNNEI. This chain's CDR3 is CASLGDFGGAEQYF. CDR3 coding DNA: TGTGCCAGCCTGGGGGACTTCGGGGGGGCCGAGCAGTACTTC.

The J gene is TRBJ2-1, the V gene TRBV7-9; 10 nucleotides line up with TRBD2. CDR3 length equals 17 residues. Germline CDR1 reads SEHNR; CDR2 reads FQNEAQ (reference sequence). V was pared by 3 bases and J by 1 base, with 6 bases of the junction left unmatched. CDR3 loop: CASSLASGSGSYNEQFF. The CDR3 DNA is TGTGCCAGCAGCTTGGCTAGCGGGAGTGGTTCCTACAATGAGCAGTTCTTC.

The table lists this clonotype with many counts. This chain uses TRBV7-9 with TRBJ2-5, with 8 nucleotides matching TRBD1. CDR3 length equals 14 residues. The V gene end was trimmed by 5 bases and the J gene end by 4 bases; junction bases not matched to a gene: 6. Germline V gene sequence: CDR1 SEHNR, CDR2 FQNEAQ (reference sequence). CDR3: CASSPTGGGETQYF. The CDR3 nucleotides read TGTGCCAGCAGCCCAACAGGGGGAGGAGAGACCCAGTACTTC.

In its sample, this clonotype was seen a few times. The gene calls are TRBV11-2 and TRBJ2-7; possible D gene TRBD1, 5 bases. This CDR3 is 17 amino acids long. Trimming shortened V by 1 base and J by 2 bases, and 18 bases separated the two germline ends. Germline V CDR1 and CDR2: SGHAT, FQNNGV. In DNA form, the CDR3 reads TGTGCCAGCAGCTTAGGGAGATCACCCCTAGGGGCCTACGAGCAGTACTTC. It yields the protein CASSLGRSPLGAYEQYF.

The chain joins TRBV20-1 to TRBJ2-5; no firm D call. The tail of the sequence fits TRBJ2-1 better, so the J call may be wrong. Germline V lookup: CDR1 DFQATT, CDR2 SNEGSKA (reference sequence). The CDR3 contains 13 residues. Here the CDR3 reads CSASQALYNEQFF. The CDR3 bases are TGCAGTGCTAGCCAGGCCCTATACAATGAGCAGTTCTTC.

This clonotype was seen only a few times. The chain is built from TRBV2 and TRBJ2-5, with 7 bases fitting TRBD2. The V gene end was trimmed by 0 bases and the J gene end by 2 bases; junction bases not matched to a gene: 12. The CDR3 totals 18 residues. The V gene's germline CDR1 is SNHLY and CDR2 FYNNEI. CDR3 bases: TGTGCCAGCAGTGAAGCGGGTGTATCTCTAGCGGAGCAAGAGACCCAGTACTTC. The encoded protein is CASSEAGVSLAEQETQYF.